This TCR beta chain was captured in a study of cytomegalovirus exposure and HLA in healthy donors. Study in general: Ancestry clustering placed 81% of 350 to 500 genotyped donors in the Caucasian-associated cluster.

In the PCR, 60 Vbeta and 13 Jbeta primers were used. Original analysis: Among the unique TCR beta chains that a later analysis counted, about 85 million in all, 10 million to 14 million were shared. Clones were read by immunoSEQ multiplex PCR, and TCRdb kept only the in-frame ones, dropping some. V, J and clone size reflect that table, while D and trimming were determined from the DNA. The sample has approximately 210,000 clones. Healthy bone marrow donors made up the donor group. This TCR was recovered from a woman between 25 and 40 years old in good health and CMV-seropositive. Sequenced material: PBMCs.

CDR3 in DNA: TGTGCCAGCGGCACCGGGACTAGTCCGTCCGGGGAGCTGTTTTTT. It yields the protein CASGTGTSPSGELFF. The rearrangement uses TRBV11-3 and TRBJ2-2; the match to TRBD2 covers 8 bases. The CDR3 contains 15 residues. The germline CDR1 and CDR2 sequences are SGHNT and YENEEA. J gave up 6 bases and V 8 bases, and 11 bases lay outside the gene matches. The full variable domain, rest sourced from reference TRBV11-3 and TRBJ2-2, is EAGVVQSPRYKIIEKKQPVAFWCNPISGHNTLYWYLQNLGQGPELLIRYENEEAVDDSQLPKDRFSAERLKGVDSTLKIQPAELGDSAVYLCASGTGTSPSGELFFGEGSRLTVL.